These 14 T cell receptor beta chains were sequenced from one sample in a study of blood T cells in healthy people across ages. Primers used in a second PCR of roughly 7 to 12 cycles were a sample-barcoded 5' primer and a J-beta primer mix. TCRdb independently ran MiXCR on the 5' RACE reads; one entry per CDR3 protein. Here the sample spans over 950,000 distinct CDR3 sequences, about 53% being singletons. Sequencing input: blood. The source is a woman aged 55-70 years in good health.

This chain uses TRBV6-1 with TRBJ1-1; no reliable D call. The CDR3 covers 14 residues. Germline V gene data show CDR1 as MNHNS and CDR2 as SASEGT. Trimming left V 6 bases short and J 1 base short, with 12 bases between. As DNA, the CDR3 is TGTGCCAGCAGCTTTGTAGCAGGGAACACTGAAGCTTTCTTT. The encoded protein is CASSFVAGNTEAFF.

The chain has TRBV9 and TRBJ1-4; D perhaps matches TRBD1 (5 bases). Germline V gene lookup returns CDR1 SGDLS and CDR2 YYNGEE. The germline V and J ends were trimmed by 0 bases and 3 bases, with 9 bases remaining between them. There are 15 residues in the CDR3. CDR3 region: CASSVGGDPNEKLFF. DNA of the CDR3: TGTGCCAGCAGCGTAGGAGGGGATCCTAATGAAAAACTGTTTTTT.

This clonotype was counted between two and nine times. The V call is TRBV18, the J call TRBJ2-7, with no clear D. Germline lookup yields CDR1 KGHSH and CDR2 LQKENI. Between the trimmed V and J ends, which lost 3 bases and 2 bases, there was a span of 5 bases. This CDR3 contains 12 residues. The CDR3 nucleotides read TGTGCCAGCTCACCGGAAGCCTACGAGCAGTACTTC. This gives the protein CASSPEAYEQYF.

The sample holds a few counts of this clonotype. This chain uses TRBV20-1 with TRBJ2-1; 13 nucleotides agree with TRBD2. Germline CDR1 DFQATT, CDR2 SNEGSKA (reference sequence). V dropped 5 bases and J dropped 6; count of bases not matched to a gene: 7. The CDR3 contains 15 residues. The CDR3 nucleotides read TGCAGTGCTGTCTCCGGGACTAGCGGGACCAATGAGCAGTTCTTC. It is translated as CSAVSGTSGTNEQFF.

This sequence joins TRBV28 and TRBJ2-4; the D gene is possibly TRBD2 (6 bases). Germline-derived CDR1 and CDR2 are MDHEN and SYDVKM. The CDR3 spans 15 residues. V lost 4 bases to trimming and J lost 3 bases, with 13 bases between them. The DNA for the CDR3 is TGTGCCAGCAGTTCCCTCGGTAGCGGCAAAAACATTCAGTACTTC. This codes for CASSSLGSGKNIQYF.

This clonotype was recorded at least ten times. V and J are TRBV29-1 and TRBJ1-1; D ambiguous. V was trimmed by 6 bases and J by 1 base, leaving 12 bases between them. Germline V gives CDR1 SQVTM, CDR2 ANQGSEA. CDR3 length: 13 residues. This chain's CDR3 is CSVRRDKNTEAFF. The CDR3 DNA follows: TGCAGCGTCAGGAGAGACAAGAACACTGAAGCTTTCTTT.

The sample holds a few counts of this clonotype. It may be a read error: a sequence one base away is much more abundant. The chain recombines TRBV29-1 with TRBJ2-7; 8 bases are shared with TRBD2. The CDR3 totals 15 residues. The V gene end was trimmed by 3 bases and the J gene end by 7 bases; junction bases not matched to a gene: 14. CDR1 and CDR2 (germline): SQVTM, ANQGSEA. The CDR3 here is CSVDGSREGQDEQYF. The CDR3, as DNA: TGCAGCGTTGATGGAAGCCGGGAGGGCCAGGATGAGCAGTACTTC.

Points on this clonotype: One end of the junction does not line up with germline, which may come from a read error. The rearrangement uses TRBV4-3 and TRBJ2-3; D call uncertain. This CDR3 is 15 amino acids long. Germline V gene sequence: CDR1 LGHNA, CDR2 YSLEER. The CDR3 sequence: CTSSQRVARADTQYF. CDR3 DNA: TGCACCAGCAGCCAAAGAGTCGCGCGAGCTGATACGCAGTATTTT.

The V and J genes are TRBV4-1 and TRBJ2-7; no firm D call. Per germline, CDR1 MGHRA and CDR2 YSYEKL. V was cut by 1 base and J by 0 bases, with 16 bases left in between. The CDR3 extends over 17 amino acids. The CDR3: CASSQVHSPKVSYEQYF. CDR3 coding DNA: TGCGCCAGCAGCCAAGTACACAGCCCTAAGGTCTCCTACGAGCAGTACTTC.

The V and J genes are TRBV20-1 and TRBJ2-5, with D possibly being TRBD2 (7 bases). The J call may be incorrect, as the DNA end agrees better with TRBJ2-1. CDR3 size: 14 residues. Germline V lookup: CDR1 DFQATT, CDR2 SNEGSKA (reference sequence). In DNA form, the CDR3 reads TGCAGTGCTAGGACGGGGAGGGGGTACAATGAGCAGTTCTTC. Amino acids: CSARTGRGYNEQFF.

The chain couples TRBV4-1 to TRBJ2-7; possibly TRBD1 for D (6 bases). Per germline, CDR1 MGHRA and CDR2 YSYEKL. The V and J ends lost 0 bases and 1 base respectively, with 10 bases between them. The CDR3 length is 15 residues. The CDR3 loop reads CASSQDKDSSYEQYF. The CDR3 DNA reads TGCGCCAGCAGCCAAGATAAGGACAGTTCCTACGAGCAGTACTTC.

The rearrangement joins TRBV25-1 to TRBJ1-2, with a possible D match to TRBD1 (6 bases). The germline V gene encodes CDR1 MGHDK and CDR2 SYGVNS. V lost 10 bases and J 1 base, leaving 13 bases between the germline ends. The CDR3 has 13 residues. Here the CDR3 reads CAIPDRFNYGYTF. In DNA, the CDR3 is TGTGCCATCCCCGACAGGTTTAACTATGGCTACACCTTC.

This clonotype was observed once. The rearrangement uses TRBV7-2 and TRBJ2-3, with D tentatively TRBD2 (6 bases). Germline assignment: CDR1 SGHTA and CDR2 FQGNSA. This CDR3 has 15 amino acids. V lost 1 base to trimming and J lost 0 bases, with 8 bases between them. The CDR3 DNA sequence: TGTGCCAGCAGCTTAGGGGACTTTAGCACAGATACGCAGTATTTT. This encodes CASSLGDFSTDTQYF. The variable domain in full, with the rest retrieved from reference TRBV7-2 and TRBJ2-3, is GAGVSQSPSNKVTEKGKDVELRCDPISGHTALYWYRQSLGQGLEFLIYFQGNSAPDKSGLPSDRFSAERTGGSVSTLTIQRTQQEDSAVYLCASSLGDFSTDTQYFGPGTRLTVL.

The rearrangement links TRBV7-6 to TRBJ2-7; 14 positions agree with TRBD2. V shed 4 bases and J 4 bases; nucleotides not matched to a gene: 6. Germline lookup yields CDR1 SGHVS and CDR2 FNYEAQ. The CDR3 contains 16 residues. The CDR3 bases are TGTGCCAGCAGCTCCGGGACTAGCGGGAGCATGTACGAGCAGTACTTC. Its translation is CASSSGTSGSMYEQYF.